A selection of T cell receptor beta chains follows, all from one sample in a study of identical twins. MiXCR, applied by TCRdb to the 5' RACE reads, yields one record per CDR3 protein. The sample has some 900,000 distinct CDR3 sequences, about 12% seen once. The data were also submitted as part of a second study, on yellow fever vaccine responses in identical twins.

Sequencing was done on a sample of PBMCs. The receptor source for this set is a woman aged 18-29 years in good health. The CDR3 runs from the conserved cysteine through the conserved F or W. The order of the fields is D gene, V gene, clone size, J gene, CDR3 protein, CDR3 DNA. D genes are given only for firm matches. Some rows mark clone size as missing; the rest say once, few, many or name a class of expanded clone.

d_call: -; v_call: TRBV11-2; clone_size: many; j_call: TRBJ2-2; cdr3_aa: CASSPMNGELFF; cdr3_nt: TGTGCCAGCAGCCCCATGAACGGGGAGCTGTTTTTT
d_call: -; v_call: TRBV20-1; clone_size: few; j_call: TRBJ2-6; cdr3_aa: CSASRDTEANVLTF; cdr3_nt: TGCAGTGCTAGCCGGGACACTGAGGCCAACGTCCTGACTTTC
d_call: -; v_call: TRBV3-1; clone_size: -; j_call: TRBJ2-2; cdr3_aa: CASSRNRAGTQNTGELFF; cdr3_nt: TGTGCCAGCAGCCGCAATCGAGCCGGGACACAAAACACCGGGGAGCTGTTTTTT
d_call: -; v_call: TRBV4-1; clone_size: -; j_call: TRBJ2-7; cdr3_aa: CASSQSRTYEQYF; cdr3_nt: TGCGCCAGCAGCCAATCTAGAACTTACGAGCAGTACTTC
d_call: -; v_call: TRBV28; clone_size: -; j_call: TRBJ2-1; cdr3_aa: CASSLNQPSYNEQFF; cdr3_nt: TGTGCCAGCAGTTTGAACCAGCCCTCCTACAATGAGCAGTTCTTC
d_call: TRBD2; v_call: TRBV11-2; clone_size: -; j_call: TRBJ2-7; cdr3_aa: CASSLRREGYEQYF; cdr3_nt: TGTGCCAGCAGCTTGAGGCGGGAGGGCTACGAGCAGTACTTC
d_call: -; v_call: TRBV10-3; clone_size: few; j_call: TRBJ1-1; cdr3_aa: CAISEGEGLMNTEAFF; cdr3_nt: TGTGCCATCAGTGAGGGGGAGGGGCTCATGAACACTGAAGCTTTCTTT
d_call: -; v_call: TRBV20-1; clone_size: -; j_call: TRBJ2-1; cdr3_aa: CSARDRGLHAWQFF; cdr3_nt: TGCAGTGCTAGAGACCGAGGACTCCACGCGTGGCAGTTCTTC
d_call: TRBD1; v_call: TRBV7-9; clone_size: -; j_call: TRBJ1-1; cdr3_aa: CASSSRQGWATEAFF; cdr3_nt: TGTGCCAGCAGCTCCCGACAGGGTTGGGCCACTGAAGCTTTCTTT
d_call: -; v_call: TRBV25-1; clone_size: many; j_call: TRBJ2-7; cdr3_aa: CASMSGIQYF; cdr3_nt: TGTGCCAGCATGTCGGGGATACAGTACTTC
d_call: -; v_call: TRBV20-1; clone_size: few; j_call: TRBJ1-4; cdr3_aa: CSARVDPPELFF; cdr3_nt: TGCAGTGCTAGAGTCGACCCCCCTGAACTGTTTTTT
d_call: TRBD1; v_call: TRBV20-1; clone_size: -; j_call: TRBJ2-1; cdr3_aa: CSAVGTANNEQFF; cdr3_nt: TGCAGTGCTGTGGGGACAGCAAACAATGAGCAGTTCTTC
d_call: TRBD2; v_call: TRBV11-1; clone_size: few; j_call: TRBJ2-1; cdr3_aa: CASSPSPLAGASYNEQFF; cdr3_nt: TGTGCCAGCAGCCCCTCCCCACTAGCGGGAGCTTCCTACAATGAGCAGTTCTTC
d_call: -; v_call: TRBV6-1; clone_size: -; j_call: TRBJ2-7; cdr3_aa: CASSEGGTGTREQYF; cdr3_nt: TGTGCCAGCAGTGAAGGTGGGACGGGAACGCGGGAGCAGTACTTC
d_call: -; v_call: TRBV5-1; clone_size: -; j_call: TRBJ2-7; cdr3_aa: CASSLIGGLPSYEQYF; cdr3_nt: TGCGCCAGCAGCTTGATAGGGGGACTTCCCTCCTACGAGCAGTACTTC
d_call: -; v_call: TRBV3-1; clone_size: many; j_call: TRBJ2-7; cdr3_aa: CASSQASSYEQYF; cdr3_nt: TGTGCCAGCAGCCAAGCTAGCTCCTACGAGCAGTACTTC
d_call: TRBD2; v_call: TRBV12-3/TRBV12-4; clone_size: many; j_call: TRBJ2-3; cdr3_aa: CASSPGLAGGTDTQYF; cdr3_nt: TGTGCCAGCAGTCCAGGACTAGCGGGGGGCACAGATACGCAGTATTTT
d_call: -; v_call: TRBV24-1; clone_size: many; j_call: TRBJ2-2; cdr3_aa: CATSDDRDFKRELFF; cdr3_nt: TGTGCCACCAGTGATGACCGGGACTTCAAAAGGGAGCTGTTTTTT
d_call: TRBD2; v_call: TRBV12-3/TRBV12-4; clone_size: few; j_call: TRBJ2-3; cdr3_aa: CASRLLARGADTQYF; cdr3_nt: TGTGCCAGCAGGTTACTAGCGAGGGGAGCAGATACGCAGTATTTT
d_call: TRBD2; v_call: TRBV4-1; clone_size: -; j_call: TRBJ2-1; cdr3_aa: CASSQLRVGGNYEQFF; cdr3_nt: TGCGCCAGCAGCCAACTACGCGTGGGGGGGAATTACGAGCAGTTCTTC
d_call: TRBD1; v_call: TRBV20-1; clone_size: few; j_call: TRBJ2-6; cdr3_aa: CSAPQGASSSGANVLTF; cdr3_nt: TGCAGTGCTCCCCAGGGGGCCTCGAGCTCTGGGGCCAACGTCCTGACTTTC
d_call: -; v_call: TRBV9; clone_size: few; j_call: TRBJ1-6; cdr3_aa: CASSPRQSNSPLHF; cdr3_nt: TGTGCCAGCAGCCCGAGACAGAGTAATTCACCCCTCCACTTT
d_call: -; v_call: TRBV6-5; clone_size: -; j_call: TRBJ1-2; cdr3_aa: CASSYRGRGDGYTF; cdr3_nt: TGTGCCAGCAGTTACCGGGGGCGAGGGGATGGCTACACCTTC
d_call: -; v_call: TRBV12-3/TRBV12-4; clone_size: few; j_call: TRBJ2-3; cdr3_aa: CASSLAGSQVDTQYF; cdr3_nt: TGTGCCAGCAGTTTAGCCGGTAGCCAGGTGGATACGCAGTATTTT
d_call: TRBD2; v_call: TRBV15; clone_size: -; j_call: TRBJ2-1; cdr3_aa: CATSSNSGSGYNEQFF; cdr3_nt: TGTGCCACCAGCAGTAATAGCGGGAGTGGTTACAATGAGCAGTTCTTC
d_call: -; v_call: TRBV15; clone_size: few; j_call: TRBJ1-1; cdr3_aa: CATSGGGGMNTEAFF; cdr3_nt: TGTGCCACCAGCGGCGGCGGAGGGATGAACACTGAAGCTTTCTTT
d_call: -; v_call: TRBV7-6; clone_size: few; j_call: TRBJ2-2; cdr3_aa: CASSSLWGTGELFF; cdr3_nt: TGTGCCAGCAGCTCCCTATGGGGGACCGGGGAGCTGTTTTTT
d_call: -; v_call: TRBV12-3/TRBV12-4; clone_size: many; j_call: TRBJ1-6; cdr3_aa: CASSSRGYPYSPLHF; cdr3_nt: TGTGCCAGCAGTTCCAGGGGTTATCCCTATTCACCCCTCCACTTT
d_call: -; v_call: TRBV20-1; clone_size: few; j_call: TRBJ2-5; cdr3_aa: CSAAGGDQETQYF; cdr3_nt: TGCAGTGCGGCAGGGGGGGACCAAGAGACCCAGTACTTC
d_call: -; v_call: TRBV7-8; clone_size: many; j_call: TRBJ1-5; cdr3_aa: CASSPKGPTGNQPQHF; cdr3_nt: TGTGCCAGCAGCCCCAAGGGCCCCACGGGCAATCAGCCCCAGCATTTT
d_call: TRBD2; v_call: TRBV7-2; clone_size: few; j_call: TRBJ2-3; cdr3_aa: CASSFIVGTSGTDTQYF; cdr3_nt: TGTGCCAGCAGCTTTATCGTCGGGACTAGCGGCACAGATACGCAGTATTTT
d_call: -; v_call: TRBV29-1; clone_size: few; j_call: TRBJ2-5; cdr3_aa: CSVVPLSYSGQETQYF; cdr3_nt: TGCAGCGTTGTCCCCTTGTCCTACAGTGGCCAAGAGACCCAGTACTTC